This TCR beta chain was found in a study of blood T cells in healthy people across ages (dated by TCRdb to the mid-2010s). For the study in its entirety: In model experiments, roughly one uniquely barcoded TCR beta cDNA molecule per two T cells was captured by template switching. Two additional independent replicas of 1 million unique cDNA reads from the same blood draw were analyzed for two donors (one aged 18 to 30 and one aged 80 or older). Age-related changes in TCR beta repertoire diversity were measured in the study by deep sequencing normalized with unique cDNA molecular identifiers. Four age groups were formed from the donors: young (average about 17 years), middle-aged (approximately 39), aged (roughly 58) and long-lived (less than 85). Donors of different ages were randomly distributed across sequencing lanes to avoid experimental bias.

Results the study describes overall, beyond this receptor: Estimates of total diversity based on one million sequenced T cells were regarded as lower bounds and as underestimates. Observed TCR beta diversity per million T cells fell roughly linearly with age, and a significant reduction was already apparent by age roughly 40. Observed TCR beta diversity correlated strongly with the percentage of naive T cells measured by flow cytometry. Compared with the aged group, the long-lived group had more naive CD4+ T cells, fewer expanded clones and increased TCR diversity, suggesting age selection. Because the CMV infection status of the donors was unknown, age-related changes in expanded clonotypes may potentially have been confounded. Since profiling was done on bulk unsorted PBMCs, naive and antigen-experienced compartments could not be conclusively compared.

Donors were 30 to 45 systemically healthy Caucasian individuals from Russia aged roughly 6 to 90 years. Each donor gave approximately 9.3 milliliters of peripheral blood, collected into EDTA-treated Vacutainer tubes. Ficoll-Paque density-gradient centrifugation was used to isolate PBMCs, with at least 7 million obtained per sample. Trizol reagent was used to extract total RNA from the PBMCs, yielding at least 5 micrograms per sample. For every donor, flow cytometry on a PBMC aliquot measured the percentage of naive CD45RAhigh/CD27high T cells. The junction carries 13 bases between V and J, which are trimmed by 0 bases and 5 bases respectively. The CDR3 runs 14 amino acids, cysteine and phenylalanine included. The sequence is cut down to CDR3 DNA, 42 bases in frame from base 1. The germline V gene encodes CDR1 DFQATT and CDR2 SNEGSKA (reference sequence). Libraries were built with 5' RACE. Sequencing used an Illumina HiSeq 2500. A second PCR of roughly 7 to 11 cycles was performed with a sample-barcoded 5' primer and a J-beta primer mix. Each TCR beta cDNA molecule received a unique molecular identifier from a template-switch 5' adaptor carrying 12 random nucleotides. Each sample yielded at least 2.5 million CDR3-containing paired-end reads. First-strand cDNA was synthesized from all RNA with the Mint cDNA synthesis kit, primed by a TRBC-specific oligonucleotide. Following uracil-DNA glycosylase treatment, all cDNA underwent a first 18-cycle PCR with the universal primers M1SS and BC2_uni_R. The source study handled its data this way. Each sample was normalized by randomly selecting 1 million high-quality reads, each carrying a distinct molecular identifier. Instead of being binned into consensus sequences, reads with shared molecular identifiers were discarded. MiTCR, set to a Q25 quality threshold and the strictest error-elimination algorithm, was used for CDR3 identification, clonotype clustering and error correction. A nonparametric unseen species model with Euler transformation was used to estimate a lower bound on total TCR beta diversity. Starting from the raw public reads, TCRdb applied fastp trimming at Q25, assembled clones with MiXCR and retained in-frame beta chains. Rows merge per CDR3 protein into single entries with the most common DNA and genes. The V and J calls and clone size are TCRdb's, not the authors'. Present in this sample are fewer than 950,000 distinct CDR3 sequences, 36% of which were seen just once. The ten largest account for over 10% of the sample.

Concerning this clonotype: Its antigen specificity is not known. No much larger clone is present one base from it, and per-base qualities are unavailable.

The origin of this receptor is a man younger than 35 in good health. This receptor chain uses TRBV20-1 and TRBJ1-2; confidence is insufficient to name the D gene. Material: blood. The CDR3 amino acid sequence is: CSARDEANSYGYTF. The base sequence is TGCAGTGCTAGAGACGAGGCAAACAGTTATGGCTACACCTTC.